Detailed here is one T cell receptor (beta chain). This record belongs to a study of technical replicates of blood from a handful of donors. Per the germline V gene, CDR1 is KGHSH and CDR2 is LQKENI. CDR3 length: 14 residues. The germline V and J ends were trimmed by 3 bases and 2 bases, with 11 bases remaining between them. Profiling relied on immunoSEQ multiplex PCR, and the TCRdb table lists in-frame clones only, not all of them. The table records around 65,000 clones, more than 75% of them present only once. This TCR was recovered from a human donor in good health. Some clones in this sample may be carry-over from other donors' samples. Sequenced sample: PBMCs. This rearrangement joins TRBV18 to TRBJ2-7; a possible D gene is TRBD2 (5 bases). CDR3 region: CASSPSVGTYEQYF. In nucleotides, the CDR3 is TGTGCCAGCTCACCCTCGGTCGGGACCTACGAGCAGTACTTC.